This T cell receptor beta chain comes out of a study of preoperative IRX-2 immunotherapy in early breast cancer. Clones were sequenced by immunoSEQ multiplex PCR, and TCRdb holds only the in-frame ones, with some missing. The sample includes several hundred clones, around 66% of them seen just once. This clone was detected only a few times. The germline V gene has CDR1 MDHEN and CDR2 SYDVKM. This CDR3 is built from 14 residues. V was clipped by 6 bases and J by 8 bases; unmatched bases: 9. Specified treatment: preoperative locoregional IRX-2 cytokine immunotherapy. This sample comprised lymph node tissue, obtained before IRX-2 immunotherapy. The receptor was derived from a human donor with breast cancer. The chain couples TRBV28 to TRBJ1-4, with TRBD1 matching over 7 bases. This CDR3 is CASSTGTVREKLFF. The CDR3 coding sequence is TGTGCCAGCAGCACTGGGACAGTCAGAGAAAAACTGTTTTTT.